The entry below gives a single T cell receptor (beta chain) sequence along with its context. Its antigen is unidentified. V gave up 0 bases and J gave up 6 bases, with 17 bases separating them. The CDR3 extends over 16 amino acids. Germline lookup yields CDR1 SGDLS and CDR2 YYNGEE. Measured with immunoSEQ multiplex PCR; TCRdb has only the in-frame clones, and not every one. The top ten clones hold roughly 6.9% of a sample with about 160,000 clones, around 87% of them seen once. The sample originates from a study of T cell responses to AZD1222 COVID-19 vaccine. Overall study findings and caveats: Repertoire sampling happened only post peak T cell response. Vaccine-associated CD4 TCRs spanned spike, dominant at 160-218 and 743-854. Clonal diversity may have been underestimated, and the donors were mostly white British, with more females than males.

The chain uses TRBV9 and TRBJ2-3; D may be TRBD2 (6 bases). The sequencing used peripheral blood, collected on day 0 of AZD1222 vaccination. This sequence was found in an adult in good health. The CDR3 loop reads CASSVGSGGAGDTQYF. In nucleotides, the CDR3 is TGTGCCAGCAGCGTAGGTAGTGGTGGGGCGGGGGATACGCAGTATTTT.